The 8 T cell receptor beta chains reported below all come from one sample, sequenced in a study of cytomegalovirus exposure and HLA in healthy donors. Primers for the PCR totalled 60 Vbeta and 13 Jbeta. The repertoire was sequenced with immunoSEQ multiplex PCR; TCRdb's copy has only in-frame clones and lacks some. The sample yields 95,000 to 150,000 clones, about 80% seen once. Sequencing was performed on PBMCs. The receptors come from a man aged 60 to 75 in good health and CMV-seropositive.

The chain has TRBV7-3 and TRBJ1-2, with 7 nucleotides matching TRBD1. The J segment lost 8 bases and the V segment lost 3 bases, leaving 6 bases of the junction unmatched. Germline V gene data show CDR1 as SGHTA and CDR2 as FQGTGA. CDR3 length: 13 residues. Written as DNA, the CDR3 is TGTGCCAGCAGCTTTCGGGACAGTGGAGGCTACACCTTC. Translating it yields CASSFRDSGGYTF.

DNA for the CDR3: TGTGCCAGCAGTGAAGCCGCCCGGGGTAATGAAAAACTGTTTTTT. Residues: CASSEAARGNEKLFF. The chain couples TRBV6-1 to TRBJ1-4; D gene uncertain. With 0 bases removed from V and 4 bases from J, the gap between germline ends came to 9 bases. The CDR3 loop spans 15 amino acids. Looked up from germline, CDR1 is MNHNS and CDR2 is SASEGT.

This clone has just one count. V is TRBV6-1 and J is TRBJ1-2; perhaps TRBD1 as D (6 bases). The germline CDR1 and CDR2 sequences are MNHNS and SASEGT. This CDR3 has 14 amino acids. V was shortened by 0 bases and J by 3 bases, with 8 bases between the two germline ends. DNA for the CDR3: TGTGCCAGCAGTGAAGCGGGGGCAGACTATGGCTACACCTTC. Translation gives CASSEAGADYGYTF.

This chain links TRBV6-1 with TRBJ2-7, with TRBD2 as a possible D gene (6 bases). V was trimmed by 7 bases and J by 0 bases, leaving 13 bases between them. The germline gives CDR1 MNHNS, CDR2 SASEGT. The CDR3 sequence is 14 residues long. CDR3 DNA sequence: TGTGCCAGCACTAACGGGAGAAGCTCCTACGAGCAGTACTTC. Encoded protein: CASTNGRSSYEQYF.

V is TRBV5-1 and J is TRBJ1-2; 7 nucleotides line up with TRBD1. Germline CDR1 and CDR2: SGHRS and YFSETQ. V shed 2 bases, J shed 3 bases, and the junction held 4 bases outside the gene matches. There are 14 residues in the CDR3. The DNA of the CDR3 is TGCGCCAGCAGCTTAGGACAGGCGGACTATGGCTACACCTTC. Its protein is CASSLGQADYGYTF.

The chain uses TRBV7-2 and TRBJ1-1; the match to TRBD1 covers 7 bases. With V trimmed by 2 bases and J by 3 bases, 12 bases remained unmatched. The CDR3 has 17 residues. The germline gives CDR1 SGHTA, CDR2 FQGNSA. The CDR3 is CASSLMPGGRGDTEAFF. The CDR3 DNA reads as TGTGCCAGCAGCTTAATGCCAGGGGGAAGGGGAGACACTGAAGCTTTCTTT.

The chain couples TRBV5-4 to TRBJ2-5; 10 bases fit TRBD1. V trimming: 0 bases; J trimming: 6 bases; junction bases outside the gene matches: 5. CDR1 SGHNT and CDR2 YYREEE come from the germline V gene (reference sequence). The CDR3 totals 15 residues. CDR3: CASSLGQGALKTQYF. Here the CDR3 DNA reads TGTGCCAGCAGCTTGGGACAGGGGGCGTTAAAGACCCAGTACTTC.

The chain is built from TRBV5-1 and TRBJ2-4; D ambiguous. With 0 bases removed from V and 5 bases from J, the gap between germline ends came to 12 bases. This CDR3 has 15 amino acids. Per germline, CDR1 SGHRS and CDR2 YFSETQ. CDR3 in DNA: TGCGCCAGCAGCTTGGGCCTTCCGGTCCAAAACATTCAGTACTTC. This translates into CASSLGLPVQNIQYF. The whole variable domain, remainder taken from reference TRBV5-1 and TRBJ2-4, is KAGVTQTPRYLIKTRGQQVTLSCSPISGHRSVSWYQQTPGQGLQFLFEYFSETQRNKGNFPGRFSGRQFSNSRSEMNVSTLELGDSALYLCASSLGLPVQNIQYFGAGTRLSVL.